Listed below are T cell receptor beta chains from one sample, sequenced in a study of blood T cell repertoires in COVID-19. Sequencing was performed with immunoSEQ multiplex PCR; in TCRdb, only in-frame clones are kept and a portion is missing. Of about 260,000 clones listed, over 75% are singletons. Sequencing input: peripheral blood. The receptors stem from a human donor in a cohort sampled during active COVID-19. CDR3s include the opening cysteine and the closing phenylalanine or tryptophan. D genes are given only for firm matches. Size values are once, few and many counts, or a class for expanded clones, and some rows have none.

V	size	J	D	CDR3	DNA
TRBV2	-	TRBJ2-2	TRBD1	CASRPGQGPGELFF	TGTGCCAGCAGACCGGGACAGGGACCCGGGGAGCTGTTTTTT
TRBV19	-	TRBJ2-3	-	CASSITGYTDTQYF	TGTGCCAGTAGTATAACAGGGTATACAGATACGCAGTATTTT
TRBV9	-	TRBJ1-2	-	CASSANRERYGYTF	TGTGCCAGCAGCGCCAACAGGGAGCGCTATGGCTACACCTTC
TRBV3-1/TRBV3-2	-	TRBJ2-7	TRBD1	CASSEQTGFASSYEQYF	TGTGCCAGCAGCGAACAGACAGGGTTCGCTAGCTCCTACGAGCAGTACTTC
TRBV9	-	TRBJ2-2	TRBD2	CASSVDLAGSGELFF	TGTGCCAGCAGCGTAGATTTAGCGGGGTCCGGGGAGCTGTTTTTT
TRBV6-5	-	TRBJ1-4	-	CASKAVPDEKLFF	TGTGCCAGCAAGGCGGTCCCCGATGAAAAACTGTTTTTT
TRBV30	-	TRBJ1-4	TRBD1	CAWTGPSGGKLFF	TGTGCCTGGACAGGACCCTCAGGGGGGAAACTGTTTTTT
TRBV2	once	TRBJ1-5	TRBD1	CASSELGDRFNQPQHF	TGTGCCAGCAGTGAGTTAGGGGACAGGTTCAATCAGCCCCAGCATTTT
TRBV18	-	TRBJ2-2	-	CASSPPHPGTGELFF	TGTGCCAGCTCACCACCCCATCCAGGCACCGGGGAGCTGTTTTTT
TRBV30	-	TRBJ1-1	-	CAWFEATEAFF	TGTGCCTGGTTTGAGGCCACTGAAGCTTTCTTT
TRBV7-2	-	TRBJ2-7	TRBD1	CASSEPRDRGSYEQYF	TGTGCCAGCAGCGAACCCCGGGACAGGGGATCCTACGAGCAGTACTTC
TRBV6-2/TRBV6-3	-	TRBJ1-5	-	CASSYSVKSTNQPQHF	TGTGCCAGCAGTTACTCGGTCAAGAGTACCAATCAGCCCCAGCATTTT
TRBV9	few	TRBJ1-1	-	CASSVDLGSTEAFF	TGTGCCAGCAGCGTAGATCTGGGGAGCACTGAAGCTTTCTTT
TRBV7-9	-	TRBJ2-7	-	CASSLESLAYEQYF	TGTGCCAGCAGCTTAGAGAGCCTAGCGTACGAGCAGTACTTC
TRBV6-5	-	TRBJ1-1	-	CASRITGGVNTEAFF	TGTGCCAGCAGGATCACGGGGGGAGTTAACACTGAAGCTTTCTTT
TRBV2	-	TRBJ1-2	TRBD1	CASSWTGGHGYTF	TGTGCCAGCAGTTGGACAGGGGGTCATGGCTACACCTTC
TRBV18	few	TRBJ2-2	-	CASSPRVGEGGELFF	TGTGCCAGCTCACCACGGGTCGGAGAGGGCGGGGAGCTGTTTTTT
TRBV7-6	-	TRBJ1-2	-	CASSLGGDYGYTF	TGTGCCAGCAGCTTAGGGGGGGACTATGGCTACACCTTC
TRBV5-5	-	TRBJ2-7	-	CASSLRGGGYEQYF	TGTGCCAGCAGCTTGCGAGGGGGGGGATACGAGCAGTACTTC
TRBV27	-	TRBJ1-1	-	CASSRRGGGEAFF	TGTGCCAGCAGTAGACGAGGCGGGGGTGAAGCTTTCTTT
TRBV6-4	-	TRBJ2-1	TRBD2	CASSDRYRRGGYNEQFF	TGTGCCAGCAGTGATCGGTATCGGCGGGGGGGTTACAATGAGCAGTTCTTC
TRBV11-1	-	TRBJ2-3	TRBD2	CASSLLTSGKRVTQYF	TGTGCCAGCAGCTTACTTACTAGCGGGAAACGGGTTACGCAGTATTTT